This T cell receptor beta chain appears in the sequencing data of a study of T-cell memory formation after mild COVID-19. This CDR3 is built from 14 residues. Trimming took off 1 base at V and 1 base at J, with 7 bases between the two ends. Germline CDR1 reads DFQATT; CDR2 reads SNEGSKA (reference sequence). This clonotype occurred a few times. In TCRdb, the 5' RACE reads were re-called with MiXCR into one record per CDR3 protein. In the table there are approximately 230,000 distinct CDR3 sequences, approximately 16% of which are singletons. V is TRBV20-1 and J is TRBJ2-2; D uncertain. The receptor was derived from a young man who had mild COVID-19 (a few samples of this study predate the infection). Cell type and time point are not known. The specimen sequenced was PBMCs or a T cell subset sorted from them (not recorded which). CDR3 in DNA: TGCAGTGCTAGAGCCCCAGAGAACACCGGGGAGCTGTTTTTT. Protein sequence: CSARAPENTGELFF.